This T cell receptor (beta chain) was recovered during a study of T cell changes during pregnancy in multiple sclerosis. Produced via immunoSEQ multiplex PCR; TCRdb's table is partial and in-frame only. Of tens of thousands of clones in the sample, around 90% were seen once. J lost 11 bases, V lost 5 bases, and 9 bases had no gene match. Germline assignment: CDR1 SGHAT and CDR2 FQNNGV. The CDR3 consists of 14 residues. This TCR derives from a female donor in good health, enrolled as a control in a pregnancy study. Sequencing was performed on peripheral blood, taken after pregnancy. The chain employs TRBV11-2 and TRBJ1-6, with 7 nucleotides matching TRBD1. The CDR3 loop is CASSPDRVGAPLHF. CDR3 in DNA: TGTGCCAGCAGCCCCGACAGGGTAGGAGCACCCCTCCACTTT.